This TCR beta chain was obtained from a study of shared clonotypes between healthy human individuals. There were no recent acute infections or vaccinations among the donors, who were healthy HIV-negative adults. The assay was immunoSEQ multiplex PCR, and TCRdb's table has in-frame clones only and misses some. In the table there are approximately 2.3 million clones, over 90% of which are singletons. A few counts support this clone. The antigen is not known. Germline V gene sequence: CDR1 SGDLS, CDR2 YYNGEE. This CDR3 contains 15 residues. Trimming cost V 4 bases and J 1 base; bases outside gene matches: 6. The study's findings and limits: What limited the represented genetic and exposure-history diversity was the small number of donors.

The sequence was collected from a young man in good health. Some clones in this sample may be carry-over from other donors' samples. The gene calls are TRBV9 and TRBJ1-1; TRBD1 aligns across 8 bases. Sequencing input: naive CD4+ T cells from PBMCs. Noted subset: CD45RA+ positively selected. The DNA for the CDR3 is TGTGCCAGCAGCACAGGGACAGGCGAGAACACTGAAGCTTTCTTT. It specifies CASSTGTGENTEAFF.